The T cell receptor beta chain under discussion was sequenced for a study of graft-versus-host responses after intestinal transplantation. Study summary: After anti-thymocyte globulin induction, recipients took tacrolimus and steroids for three to four years.

The repertoire was sequenced with immunoSEQ multiplex PCR; TCRdb's copy has only in-frame clones and lacks some. In the table there are around 77,000 clones, 94% of which are singletons. Notes on the study in general: GvH clones turned up in recipient marrow; some had shown up first in ileum or blood.

The germline CDR1 and CDR2 sequences are MNHNY and SVGAGI (reference sequence). The CDR3 consists of 14 residues. V was trimmed by 4 bases and J by 1 base, leaving 8 bases between them. On this clone itself: Its antigen is unknown.

The chain recombines TRBV6-6 with TRBJ1-3; D not resolved. The sequence was obtained from a human donor who received an intestinal transplant. Source: unstimulated CD8+ T cells sorted from spleen or lymph node cells, taken before intestinal transplant. This CDR3 reads CASSSTESGNTIYF. In DNA, the CDR3 is TGTGCCAGCAGTTCGACTGAATCTGGAAACACCATATATTTT.